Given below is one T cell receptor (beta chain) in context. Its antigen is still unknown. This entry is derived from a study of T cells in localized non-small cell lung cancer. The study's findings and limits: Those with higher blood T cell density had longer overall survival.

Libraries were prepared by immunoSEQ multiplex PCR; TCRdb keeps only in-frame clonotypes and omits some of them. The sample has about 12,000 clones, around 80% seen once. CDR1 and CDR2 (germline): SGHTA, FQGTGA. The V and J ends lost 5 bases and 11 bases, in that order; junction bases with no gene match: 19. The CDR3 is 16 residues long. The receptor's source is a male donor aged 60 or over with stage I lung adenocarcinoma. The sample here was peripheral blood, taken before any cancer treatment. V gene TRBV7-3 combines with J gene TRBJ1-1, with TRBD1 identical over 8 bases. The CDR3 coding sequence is TGTGCCAGCAGCCCCGACCCGCCGGGACAGGTTGCTTGGGCTTTCTTT. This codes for CASSPDPPGQVAWAFF.